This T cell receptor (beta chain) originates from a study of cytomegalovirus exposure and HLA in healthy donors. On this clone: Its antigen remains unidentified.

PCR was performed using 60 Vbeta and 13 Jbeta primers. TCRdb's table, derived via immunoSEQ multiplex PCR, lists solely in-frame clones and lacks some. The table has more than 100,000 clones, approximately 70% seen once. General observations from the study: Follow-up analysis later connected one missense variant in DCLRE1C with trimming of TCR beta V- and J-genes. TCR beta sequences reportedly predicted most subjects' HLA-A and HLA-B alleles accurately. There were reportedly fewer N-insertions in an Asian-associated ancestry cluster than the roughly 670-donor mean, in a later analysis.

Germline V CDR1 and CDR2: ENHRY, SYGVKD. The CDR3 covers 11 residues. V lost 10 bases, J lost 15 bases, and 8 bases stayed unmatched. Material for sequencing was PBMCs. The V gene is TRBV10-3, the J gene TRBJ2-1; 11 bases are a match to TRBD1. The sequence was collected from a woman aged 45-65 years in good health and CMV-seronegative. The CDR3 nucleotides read TGTGCCACTAACGGACAGGGGGCCTGGTTCTTC. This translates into CATNGQGAWFF.